Sequencing of this TCR beta chain was carried out in a study of cytomegalovirus exposure and HLA in healthy donors. Overall study results and limits: The analysis excluded some indistinguishable V segments, including TRBV6-2 and TRBV6-3. TCR beta sequences reportedly predicted most subjects' HLA-A and HLA-B alleles accurately.

The length of the CDR3 is 13 residues. CDR1 and CDR2 (germline): SGHTA, FQGTGA. The J segment lost 5 bases and the V segment lost 1 base, leaving 2 bases of the junction unmatched. This clone was counted a single time. Its specificity is not known. Amplification used 60 Vbeta primers and 13 Jbeta primers. Some clones are missing from TCRdb's copy, which holds only in-frame ones; the method was immunoSEQ multiplex PCR. The profile covers about 190,000 clones, with 80% appearing a single time and roughly 0.65% taken by the ten largest. Sequenced sample: PBMCs. The receptor was isolated from a boy aged 5-17 years in good health and CMV-seronegative. This rearrangement joins TRBV7-3 to TRBJ2-7, with 7 bases that match TRBD2. CDR3 DNA: TGTGCCAGCAGCTTAAGCGGGAGCAACGAGCAGTACTTC. The encoded protein is CASSLSGSNEQYF.